This is a list of T cell receptor beta chains from one sample in a study of OX40 agonist ivuxolimab in advanced cancers. Profiling relied on immunoSEQ multiplex PCR, and the TCRdb table lists in-frame clones only, not all of them. The profile covers tens of thousands of clones, with about 91% appearing a single time and roughly 2.5% taken by the ten largest. The sample here was CD4+ or CD8+ T cells sorted from blood, taken in a trial of the OX40 agonist ivuxolimab. These receptors came from an adult with an advanced solid tumor such as melanoma, head and neck, liver or kidney cancer. CDR3s include the opening cysteine and the closing phenylalanine or tryptophan. The order of the fields is clone size, D gene, V gene, J gene, CDR3 protein, CDR3 DNA. D genes are given only for firm matches. Rows may omit the clone size; those that give it use once, few, many or a size class.

-	-	TRBV9	TRBJ2-1	CASSVAPDRYNEQFF	TGTGCCAGCAGCGTAGCCCCGGACCGATACAATGAGCAGTTCTTC
-	-	TRBV7-2	TRBJ2-3	CASSRTTRSGTDTQYF	TGTGCCAGCAGCCGGACGACTAGGTCGGGCACAGATACGCAGTATTTT
-	-	TRBV11-3	TRBJ2-1	CASSLPPGGGRGNEQFF	TGTGCCAGCAGCTTGCCCCCTGGGGGAGGCCGCGGGAATGAGCAGTTCTTC
-	-	TRBV28	TRBJ2-4	CASSLVRTQNIQYF	TGTGCCAGCAGTTTGGTGAGGACCCAAAACATTCAGTACTTC
-	TRBD2	TRBV7-3	TRBJ2-3	CASSTSSGTSLDTQYF	TGTGCCAGCAGCACTAGCTCCGGGACTAGCCTAGATACGCAGTATTTT
-	-	TRBV2	TRBJ2-7	CASRAGSSYEQYF	TGTGCCAGCAGGGCGGGGAGCTCCTACGAGCAGTACTTC
-	TRBD1	TRBV18	TRBJ1-1	CASSRDRGYTEAFF	TGTGCCAGCTCACGCGACAGGGGGTATACTGAAGCTTTCTTT
-	-	TRBV6-4	TRBJ2-3	CASSDSPGLLSLSRDTQYF	TGTGCCAGCAGTGATAGTCCGGGACTCCTATCCCTCTCGAGGGATACGCAGTATTTT
-	TRBD2	TRBV7-8	TRBJ2-5	CASSSGGGSFGETQYF	TGTGCCAGCAGCTCGGGAGGGGGAAGTTTTGGGGAGACCCAGTACTTC
-	-	TRBV5-1	TRBJ1-2	CASSLARDYGYTF	TGCGCCAGCAGCTTGGCCAGGGACTATGGCTACACCTTC
-	TRBD2	TRBV5-1	TRBJ2-3	CASSSRGGPSTDTQYF	TGCGCCAGCAGCTCCCGCGGGGGACCCAGCACAGATACGCAGTATTTT
-	TRBD1	TRBV6-4	TRBJ2-3	CASSRTGADTQYF	TGTGCCAGCAGTAGGACAGGGGCAGATACGCAGTATTTT
-	TRBD2	TRBV7-7	TRBJ2-2	CASSLGIAGNTGELFF	TGTGCTAGCAGCTTAGGCATAGCGGGAAACACCGGGGAGCTGTTTTTT
-	TRBD2	TRBV9	TRBJ2-7	CASSEGLAGMGREQYF	TGTGCCAGCAGCGAGGGACTAGCGGGTATGGGGCGCGAGCAGTACTTC
-	TRBD1	TRBV19	TRBJ2-2	CASRPGTANTGELFF	TGTGCCAGTAGGCCCGGGACAGCAAACACCGGGGAGCTGTTTTTT
-	TRBD1	TRBV27	TRBJ1-1	CASLLAGGQLNTEAFF	TGTGCCAGCCTATTGGCAGGGGGTCAATTGAACACTGAAGCTTTCTTT
-	-	TRBV18	TRBJ2-7	CASSRLVYYEQYF	TGTGCCAGCTCCCGACTAGTCTACTACGAGCAGTACTTC
-	TRBD2	TRBV28	TRBJ2-4	CASSSVAGVAKNIQYF	TGTGCCAGCAGTTCAGTAGCGGGAGTGGCCAAAAACATTCAGTACTTC
-	TRBD1	TRBV18	TRBJ2-2	CASSSTGTGTNTGELFF	TGTGCCAGCTCATCAACCGGGACAGGGACAAACACCGGGGAGCTGTTTTTT
few	-	TRBV6-1	TRBJ2-7	CASSERVLDVYF	TGTGCCAGCAGTGAACGGGTCCTGGATGTGTACTTC
-	TRBD2	TRBV2	TRBJ2-7	CASRMTSETYEQYF	TGTGCCAGCAGGATGACTAGCGAAACCTACGAGCAGTACTTC
-	-	TRBV9	TRBJ2-7	CASSVATGNRYEQYF	TGTGCCAGCAGCGTAGCGACAGGTAATCGCTACGAGCAGTACTTC
-	TRBD2	TRBV5-1	TRBJ2-7	CASSSRTSGAYEQYF	TGCGCCAGCAGCTCCCGGACTAGCGGCGCATACGAGCAGTACTTC
-	TRBD1	TRBV5-1	TRBJ2-5	CASSGTVTLETQYF	TGCGCCAGCAGCGGGACAGTCACCCTGGAGACCCAGTACTTC
-	TRBD1	TRBV7-2	TRBJ2-7	CASTLMQGAYEQYF	TGTGCCAGCACCCTTATGCAGGGGGCGTACGAGCAGTACTTC
-	-	TRBV6-5	TRBJ2-7	CASSYAARGSYEQYF	TGTGCCAGCAGTTACGCTGCCCGTGGCTCCTACGAGCAGTACTTC
-	TRBD1	TRBV18	TRBJ2-7	CASSPGTGGNEQYF	TGTGCCAGCTCCCCCGGGACAGGGGGTAACGAGCAGTACTTC
once	-	TRBV4-1	TRBJ2-5	CASSLTYQETQYF	TGCGCCAGCAGTCTGACATACCAAGAGACCCAGTACTTC
-	-	TRBV25-1	TRBJ2-2	CASSGAGPSTGELFF	TGTGCCAGCAGTGGGGCAGGTCCTTCCACCGGGGAGCTGTTTTTT
-	TRBD1	TRBV6-5	TRBJ1-2	CASSSRDRDGYTF	TGTGCCAGCAGTTCCCGGGACAGGGATGGCTACACCTTC
once	TRBD2	TRBV5-4	TRBJ2-7	CASSLSGSSYEQYF	TGTGCCAGCAGCCTAAGCGGGAGCTCCTACGAGCAGTACTTC
-	-	TRBV19	TRBJ2-3	CASSATGTQYF	TGTGCCAGTAGTGCGACAGGTACGCAGTATTTT
-	-	TRBV19	TRBJ2-7	CASSLSGSYEQYF	TGTGCCAGTAGTCTTAGCGGATCCTACGAGCAGTACTTC
-	TRBD1	TRBV28	TRBJ1-2	CASSRVGTGTYGYTF	TGTGCCAGCAGTAGGGTGGGGACAGGGACTTATGGCTACACCTTC
-	TRBD2	TRBV9	TRBJ2-5	CASSASSGRAWETQYF	TGTGCCAGCAGCGCTTCTAGCGGGAGGGCCTGGGAGACCCAGTACTTC